This T cell receptor (beta chain) was captured in a study of beta chain features in type 1 diabetes. Overall study: Cells sorted and examined across all samples totaled around 110,000,000. Regarding the study as a whole: There was a moderate but significant shortening of TCRB CDR3s in all four CD4+ subsets of Type 1 diabetes patients. VDJ junctions from patients with type 1 diabetes contained fewer insertions and more deletions.

J gave up 5 bases and V 6 bases, and 9 bases lay outside the gene matches. The CDR3 is 15 amino acids. The germline V gene encodes CDR1 MGHRA and CDR2 YSYEKL. This clone was picked up one time. The antigen is not known. TCRB transcripts that were expressed got sequenced, as all of the isolated RNA had been reverse transcribed. Mean read depth for naive, central memory and regulatory T cell samples was 3.5 million or so reads. TCRdb's copy holds only in-frame clones and misses some; the assay was immunoSEQ multiplex PCR. The profile shows approximately 150,000 clones, about 13% of them singletons. The chain is built from TRBV4-1 and TRBJ2-1; TRBD2 matches 8 bases. The material sequenced was central memory CD4+ T cells from blood. The TCR sequence derives from a man between 18 and 29 years old with type 1 diabetes. The CDR3 nucleotides are TGCGCCAGCAGTCTCCGTGGACTAGCCCACAATGAGCAGTTCTTC. It is translated as CASSLRGLAHNEQFF.